This T cell receptor beta chain was recorded in a study of CD8+ T cells in alopecia areata. Trimming removed 2 bases from V and 4 bases from J, with 11 bases in between. CDR1 LNHNV and CDR2 YYDKDF come from the germline V gene (reference sequence). The CDR3 loop spans 14 amino acids. A note on this clone: Its antigen is not known.

Study results and limitations: In blood and scalp, many expanded lesional clones persisted during tofacitinib. Patients showed less clear TCR sequence sharing than mice, possibly partly because of HLA diversity.

Once RNA had been extracted, it was reverse transcribed into cDNA to act as the sequencing template. The method was immunoSEQ multiplex PCR; TCRdb's version includes in-frame clones alone and lacks a portion of them. The sample carries about 200,000 clones, about 58% recorded once. Treatment here: oral pan-JAK inhibitor, 5-10 mg twice daily. Researchers took lesional scalp punch biopsies and peripheral blood from people who were alopecia areata patients. This sample comprised CD4+ T cells sorted from blood, obtained at week 4, from a patient treated with tofacitinib. This TCR came from a human donor with alopecia areata. This sequence joins TRBV15 and TRBJ1-2, with D perhaps TRBD1 (6 bases). This chain's CDR3 is CATSRYREGYGYTF. CDR3 sequence (DNA): TGTGCCACCAGCAGATACAGGGAAGGCTATGGCTACACCTTC.